This section outlines one T cell receptor beta chain sequence together with its context. In the study's own analysis: Using reference gene primer amplification, nucleated cell counts were estimated. The method was immunoSEQ multiplex PCR; TCRdb's version includes in-frame clones alone and lacks a portion of them. V and J calls and clone size are copied from that table; D and trimming were computed from the DNA. The sample has some 82,000 clones; 91% are singletons. Germline assignment: CDR1 MGHRA and CDR2 YSYEKL. J was trimmed by 1 base and V by 2 bases; bases with no gene match: 8. CDR3 length: 17 residues. The sample belongs to a study of blood T cell repertoires in COVID-19.

This clonotype originated in a woman aged 50 to 60 in a cohort sampled during active COVID-19. Sequencing was performed on peripheral blood. The chain is built from TRBV4-1 and TRBJ2-7; 10 bases are shared with TRBD2. CDR3 region: CASSQTSSGGNSYEQYF. The CDR3 DNA is TGCGCCAGCAGCCAAACCTCTAGCGGGGGCAATTCCTACGAGCAGTACTTC.